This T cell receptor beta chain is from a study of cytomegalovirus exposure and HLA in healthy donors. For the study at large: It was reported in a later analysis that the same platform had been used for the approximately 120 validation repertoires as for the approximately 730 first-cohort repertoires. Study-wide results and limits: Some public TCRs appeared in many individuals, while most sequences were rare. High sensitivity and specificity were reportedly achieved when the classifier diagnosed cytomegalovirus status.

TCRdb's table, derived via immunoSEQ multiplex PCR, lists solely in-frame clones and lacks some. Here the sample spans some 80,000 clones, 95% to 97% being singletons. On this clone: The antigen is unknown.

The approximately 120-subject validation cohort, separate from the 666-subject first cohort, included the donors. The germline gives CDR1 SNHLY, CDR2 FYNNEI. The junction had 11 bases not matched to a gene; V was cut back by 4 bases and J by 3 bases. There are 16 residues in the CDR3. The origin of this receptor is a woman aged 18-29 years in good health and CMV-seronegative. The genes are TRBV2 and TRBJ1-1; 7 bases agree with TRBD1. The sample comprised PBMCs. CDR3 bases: TGTGCCAGCAGTGTACATCGAGACAGGGCAGACACTGAAGCTTTCTTT. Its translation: CASSVHRDRADTEAFF.